A selection of T cell receptor beta chains follows, all from one sample in a study of blood T cell repertoires in COVID-19. Assay used: immunoSEQ multiplex PCR; TCRdb lists only in-frame clones, some missing. The sample contains about 170,000 clones, 70% to 85% of which appear only once. Source material: peripheral blood. All receptors derive from a woman of 80 years or more with acute or convalescent COVID-19. Each CDR3 is given with its conserved first and last residue. D genes are given only for firm matches. Size tells how often a clone was seen (once, few, many) or the class of an expanded clone, and some rows leave it out.

V gene,CDR3 length,J gene,D gene,clone size,CDR3 protein,CDR3 DNA
TRBV20-1,11,TRBJ1-2,-,-,CSARDTYGYTF,TGCAGTGCTAGGGACACCTATGGCTACACCTTC
TRBV7-2,14,TRBJ2-7,-,-,CASSPGTATHEQYF,TGTGCCAGCAGCCCCGGGACTGCGACCCACGAGCAGTACTTC
TRBV28,16,TRBJ1-1,TRBD1,-,CASSFRGQLLNTEAFF,TGTGCCAGCAGTTTCAGGGGACAGCTTCTTAACACTGAAGCTTTCTTT
TRBV7-2,15,TRBJ2-1,TRBD2,-,CASRRTSGTYNEQFF,TGTGCCAGCAGACGGACTAGCGGGACCTACAATGAGCAGTTCTTC
TRBV25-1,14,TRBJ1-2,-,-,CASSEWSDGYGYTF,TGTGCCAGCAGTGAGTGGAGCGATGGCTATGGCTACACCTTC
TRBV5-1,14,TRBJ2-5,-,-,CASSLVGGEETQYF,TGCGCCAGCAGCTTGGTCGGAGGGGAAGAGACCCAGTACTTC
TRBV5-1,16,TRBJ1-5,-,-,CASSLESGDSNQPQHF,TGCGCCAGCAGCTTGGAGTCCGGGGATAGCAATCAGCCCCAGCATTTT
TRBV6-5,14,TRBJ1-2,TRBD1,-,CASSYGQGMYGYTF,TGTGCCAGCAGTTACGGACAGGGCATGTATGGCTACACCTTC
TRBV24-1,14,TRBJ2-3,-,once,CATSDRGQTDTQYF,TGTGCCACCAGTGACCGTGGACAGACAGATACGCAGTATTTT
TRBV5-1,15,TRBJ1-5,-,-,CASSPGGSGNQPQHF,TGCGCCAGCAGCCCGGGTGGAAGCGGCAATCAGCCCCAGCATTTT
TRBV7-6,16,TRBJ1-4,TRBD1,once,CASSTVTGATNEKLFF,TGTGCCAGCAGCACAGTGACAGGGGCAACTAATGAAAAACTGTTTTTT
TRBV5-4,15,TRBJ1-1,TRBD1,-,CASSTPTGTGTEAFF,TGTGCCAGCAGCACGCCGACAGGGACGGGCACTGAAGCTTTCTTT
TRBV25-1,16,TRBJ1-1,TRBD1,-,CASSRQGELVNTEAFF,TGTGCCAGCAGTCGTCAGGGGGAACTCGTGAACACTGAAGCTTTCTTT
TRBV9,15,TRBJ2-7,TRBD2,-,CASSPDPGGLVEQYF,TGTGCCAGCAGCCCCGACCCGGGAGGGTTGGTCGAGCAGTACTTC
TRBV7-9,15,TRBJ2-5,TRBD1,-,CASSSVGTGEETQYF,TGTGCCAGCAGCTCCGTCGGGACAGGGGAAGAGACCCAGTACTTC
TRBV18,14,TRBJ2-3,TRBD1,-,CASSPVRGHDTQYF,TGTGCCAGCTCACCAGTCAGGGGGCACGATACGCAGTATTTT
TRBV12-3/TRBV12-4,13,TRBJ1-6,-,once,CAGQTGSNSPLHF,TGTGCCGGCCAGACAGGTTCTAATTCACCCCTCCACTTT
TRBV9,13,TRBJ2-5,TRBD2,-,CASNSGVLETQYF,TGTGCCAGCAACAGCGGGGTTCTAGAGACCCAGTACTTC
TRBV7-9,14,TRBJ1-1,-,few,CASSLEQGIAEAFF,TGTGCCAGCAGCTTAGAACAGGGTATCGCTGAAGCTTTCTTT
TRBV5-4,14,TRBJ1-1,-,-,CASSPQGGGTEAFF,TGTGCCAGCAGTCCGCAGGGAGGTGGCACTGAAGCTTTCTTT
TRBV28,14,TRBJ1-1,-,-,CASTIGRWAAEAFF,TGTGCCAGCACCATTGGTCGGTGGGCAGCTGAAGCTTTCTTT
TRBV27,12,TRBJ2-2,-,-,CASSHGVGELFF,TGTGCCAGCAGTCACGGAGTCGGGGAGCTGTTTTTT
TRBV9,14,TRBJ2-1,-,-,CASSVGTGSNEQFF,TGTGCCAGCAGCGTAGGCACAGGGTCAAATGAGCAGTTCTTC
TRBV7-2,14,TRBJ2-7,TRBD2,few,CASSPSGRRGEQYF,TGTGCCAGCAGCCCCAGCGGGAGAAGAGGCGAGCAGTACTTC
TRBV5-1,19,TRBJ2-1,TRBD2,once,CASSWPGTSGRSRYNEQFF,TGCGCCAGCAGCTGGCCCGGGACTAGCGGGAGGAGTCGCTACAATGAGCAGTTCTTC
TRBV20-1,11,TRBJ2-7,-,-,CSASSLEEQYF,TGCAGTGCTAGCAGTTTGGAGGAGCAGTACTTC
TRBV6-2/TRBV6-3,17,TRBJ2-3,TRBD2,-,CASSYGLAGGWTGTQYF,TGTGCCAGCAGTTACGGGCTAGCGGGAGGATGGACTGGTACGCAGTATTTT
TRBV23-1,14,TRBJ2-7,TRBD2,-,CASSHAGGTDEQYF,TGCGCCAGCAGTCACGCGGGAGGGACGGATGAGCAGTACTTC
TRBV4-2,17,TRBJ2-3,TRBD2,-,CASSPLGFAGEADTQYF,TGTGCCAGCAGCCCCTTGGGCTTCGCGGGAGAGGCAGATACGCAGTATTTT
TRBV7-2,14,TRBJ2-1,TRBD2,-,CASRTSGSRNEQFF,TGTGCCAGCAGGACTAGCGGGAGCCGCAATGAGCAGTTCTTC
TRBV27,14,TRBJ2-7,-,-,CASRGSGIRYEQYF,TGTGCCAGCAGGGGCTCCGGGATTCGATACGAGCAGTACTTC
TRBV5-1,12,TRBJ1-4,-,-,CASSPSNEKLFF,TGCGCCAGCTCCCCCTCCAATGAAAAACTGTTTTTT
TRBV24-1,13,TRBJ1-2,TRBD1,-,CATSPTGNYGYTF,TGTGCCACCAGCCCGACAGGGAACTATGGCTACACCTTC
TRBV2,16,TRBJ1-5,TRBD1,-,CASSEYGTANNQPQHF,TGTGCCAGCAGTGAATACGGGACAGCCAACAATCAGCCCCAGCATTTT
TRBV27,13,TRBJ1-1,TRBD1,-,CASSLGGGPEAFF,TGTGCCAGCAGTTTAGGAGGGGGCCCTGAAGCTTTCTTT
TRBV15,14,TRBJ1-1,-,-,CATSRDRGLYRTFF,TGTGCCACCAGCAGAGATAGGGGCCTGTATAGAACTTTCTTT
TRBV11-2,15,TRBJ1-4,TRBD1,-,CASSLTETGFEKLFF,TGTGCCAGCAGCTTAACAGAGACAGGGTTTGAAAAACTGTTTTTT
TRBV27,11,TRBJ1-2,-,-,CASSLQDGYTF,TGTGCCAGCAGTCTTCAGGATGGCTACACCTTC
TRBV28,16,TRBJ2-1,TRBD1,-,CASSISRDRLYNEQFF,TGTGCCAGCAGTATATCCCGGGACAGGTTATACAATGAGCAGTTCTTC
TRBV7-2,17,TRBJ2-1,TRBD2,-,CASSLAATSGSYNEQFF,TGTGCCAGCAGCTTAGCGGCGACTAGCGGTTCCTACAATGAGCAGTTCTTC
TRBV29-1,13,TRBJ2-1,TRBD2,-,CSVRTSGYNEQFF,TGCAGCGTCCGGACTAGCGGTTACAATGAGCAGTTCTTC
TRBV7-9,15,TRBJ1-1,TRBD1,-,CASSFIGTGETEAFF,TGTGCCAGCAGCTTCATCGGGACAGGGGAAACTGAAGCTTTCTTT
TRBV6-5,13,TRBJ2-2,-,-,CASSYSPPKELFF,TGTGCCAGCAGTTACTCTCCCCCAAAGGAGCTGTTTTTT
TRBV7-9,12,TRBJ1-4,-,-,CAAGGRDEKLFF,TGTGCCGCGGGAGGGAGGGATGAAAAACTGTTTTTT
TRBV19,13,TRBJ1-5,TRBD1,-,CASSTQGDQPQHF,TGTGCCAGTAGTACACAGGGGGATCAGCCCCAGCATTTT
TRBV18,15,TRBJ2-5,TRBD2,-,CASSPTSGGRETQYF,TGTGCCAGCTCACCTACGTCGGGGGGGCGAGAGACCCAGTACTTC
TRBV5-4,12,TRBJ2-1,TRBD2,-,CASQITGTSEFF,TGTGCCAGTCAAATTACCGGGACTAGCGAGTTCTTC
TRBV29-1,12,TRBJ2-3,TRBD1,-,CSVLGQVDTQYF,TGCAGCGTTTTGGGACAGGTAGATACGCAGTATTTT
TRBV7-2,15,TRBJ2-2,-,-,CASSEAAPGTGELFF,TGTGCCAGCAGCGAGGCGGCCCCGGGCACCGGGGAGCTGTTTTTT
TRBV10-1,15,TRBJ2-5,TRBD1,-,CASSESQGAWETQYF,TGCGCCAGCAGTGAAAGTCAGGGGGCCTGGGAGACCCAGTACTTC
TRBV29-1,11,TRBJ1-1,-,once,CSVGQNTEAFF,TGCAGCGTTGGACAAAACACTGAAGCTTTCTTT
TRBV6-5,12,TRBJ1-2,-,-,CASSWGGDGYTF,TGTGCCAGCAGTTGGGGGGGGGACGGCTACACCTTC
TRBV29-1,13,TRBJ2-3,-,-,CSVENGGTDTQYF,TGCAGCGTTGAAAATGGAGGCACAGATACGCAGTATTTT
TRBV29-1,15,TRBJ1-1,-,-,CSVGTTRQRNTEAFF,TGCAGCGTTGGGACGACCCGACAGCGGAACACTGAAGCTTTCTTT
TRBV30,12,TRBJ1-1,TRBD1,-,CACDRGPTEAFF,TGTGCCTGCGACAGGGGTCCCACTGAAGCTTTCTTT